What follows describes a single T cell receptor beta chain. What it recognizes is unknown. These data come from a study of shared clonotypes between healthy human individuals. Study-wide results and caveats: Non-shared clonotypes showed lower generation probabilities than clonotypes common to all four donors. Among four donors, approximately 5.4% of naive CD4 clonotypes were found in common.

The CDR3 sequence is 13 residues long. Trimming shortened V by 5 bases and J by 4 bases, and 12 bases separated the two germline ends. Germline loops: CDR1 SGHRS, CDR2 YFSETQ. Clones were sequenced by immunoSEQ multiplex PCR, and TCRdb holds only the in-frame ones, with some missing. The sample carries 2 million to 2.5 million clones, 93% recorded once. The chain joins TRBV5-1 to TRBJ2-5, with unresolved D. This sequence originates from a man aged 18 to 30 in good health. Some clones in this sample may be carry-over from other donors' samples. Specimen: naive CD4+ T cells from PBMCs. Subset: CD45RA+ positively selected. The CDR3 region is CASRSEAGETQYF. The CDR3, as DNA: TGCGCCAGCAGGTCCGAGGCAGGAGAGACCCAGTACTTC.